The present T cell receptor (beta chain) was sequenced within a study of T cell changes during pregnancy in multiple sclerosis. Clones were read by immunoSEQ multiplex PCR, and TCRdb kept only the in-frame ones, dropping some. The sample carries about 80,000 clones, about 94% recorded once. This clone has just one count. CDR1 is MNHEY and CDR2 is SVGAGI in the germline V gene. The junction had 4 bases not matched to a gene; V was cut back by 0 bases and J by 2 bases. This CDR3 spans 16 amino acids. Sequencing used peripheral blood, obtained in the third trimester of pregnancy. This TCR was recovered from a female donor with multiple sclerosis, enrolled in a pregnancy study. The chain has TRBV6-5 and TRBJ1-1; 9 positions agree with TRBD1. CDR3 sequence reads: CASSYSLQGANTEAFF. The CDR3, as DNA: TGTGCCAGCAGTTACTCCCTACAGGGGGCAAACACTGAAGCTTTCTTT.